Sequencing of this T cell receptor (beta chain) was carried out in a study of CD8+CD57+ T cells in acquired aplastic anemia (dated by TCRdb to 2017 to 2018). Some background on the complete study: On average, sorted CD4+ and CD8+ cells yielded 3.2 ug of extracted DNA, with a range of about 0.18 to 30 ug. A CD8+CD57+ expansion meant a frequency higher than the mean frequency seen in healthy subjects.

Flow cytometry had shown CD8+CD57+ cell expansion in the patients selected for sequencing. Severe acquired aplastic anemia was diagnosed in all patients according to International Study of Aplastic Anemia and Agranulocytosis and Camitta criteria. Patients had received no therapy at the time of blood sampling. TCR repertoires of sorted CD4+ and CD8+ blood T cells from severe aplastic anemia patients and healthy subjects were deep-sequenced in the study. Patients were enrolled under clinicaltrials.gov protocols 00001620, 01623167, 00001397, 00071045, 00081523 and 00961064 in the USA. Ficoll-Paque density gradient centrifugation was used to isolate peripheral blood mononuclear cells. CD4+ and CD8+ T cells were sorted by FACS or magnetic beads before DNA extraction. Genomic DNA was used as template for profiling of TCR beta VDJ combinations and CDR3 sequences. TCR repertoire sequencing was run on an Illumina HiSeq 2000. Per the original workflow: Repertoires were assessed using TRBV/TRBJ rearrangement plots, CDR3 size and DJ length profiles, and Simpson's diversity index. The immunodominant clone was defined as the most abundant DNA sequence in deep sequencing data. CDR3 amino acid sequences were checked for sharing across subjects and were also compared against the VDJdb database and published repertoires. In-frame beta chains were kept once TCRdb had trimmed the public reads at Q25 with fastp and called clones with MiXCR. A single entry per CDR3 protein holds the most common genes and DNA from its merged rows. TCRdb, not the original authors, processed these V and J calls. In this sample the table shows some 170,000 distinct CDR3 sequences, less than 60% of which occur a single time. The top ten clonotypes cover around 1.1% of the sample.

A note on this clonotype: The target of this receptor is not known. Per-base quality was not reported, and no clone a single base away is much larger than it.

Overall results and qualifications from the work: Although 25 to 30 CD8+ CDR3 sequences were shared by patients and controls, these sequences appeared highly expressed in patients and within the immunodominant clones of patients. No significant difference in CD8+ Simpson's diversity was found between patients and healthy controls (P=0.060).

Compared with germline, V lacks 3 bases and J lacks 5 bases; bases without a gene match: 11. From its cysteine to its phenylalanine, the CDR3 spans 15 amino acids. Left in the record is the CDR3 DNA by itself, 45 bases read in frame from the first base. CDR1 DFQATT and CDR2 SNEGSKA are derived from the germline V gene (reference sequence). Material for sequencing was sorted CD4+, CD8+, or CD8+CD57+ T cells (not recorded which) from PBMCs. The receptor chain draws on TRBV20-1 and TRBJ2-5; 8 junctional bases match TRBD1. The receptor was isolated from a human donor with aplastic anemia. The CDR3 sequence is CSASVHRGAGETQYF. The nucleotide sequence reads as follows: TGCAGTGCTAGCGTACACAGGGGGGCCGGGGAGACCCAGTACTTC.